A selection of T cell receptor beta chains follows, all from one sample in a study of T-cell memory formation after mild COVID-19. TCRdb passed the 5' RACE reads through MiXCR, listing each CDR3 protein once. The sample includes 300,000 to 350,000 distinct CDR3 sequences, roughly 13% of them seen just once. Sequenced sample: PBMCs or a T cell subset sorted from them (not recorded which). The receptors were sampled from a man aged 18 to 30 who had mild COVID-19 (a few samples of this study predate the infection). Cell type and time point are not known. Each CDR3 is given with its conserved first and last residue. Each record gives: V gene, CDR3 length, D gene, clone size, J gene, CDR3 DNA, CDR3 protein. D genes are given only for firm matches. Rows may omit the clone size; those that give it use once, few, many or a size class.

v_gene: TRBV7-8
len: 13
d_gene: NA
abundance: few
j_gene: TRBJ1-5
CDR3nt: TGTGCCAGCAGCTTAGGGCCGGCGCAGCCCCAGCATTTT
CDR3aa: CASSLGPAQPQHF

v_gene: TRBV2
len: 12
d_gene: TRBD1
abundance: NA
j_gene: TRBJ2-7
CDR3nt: TGTGCCACCGGGACAGGGGGCGCGGGGCAGTACTTC
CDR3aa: CATGTGGAGQYF

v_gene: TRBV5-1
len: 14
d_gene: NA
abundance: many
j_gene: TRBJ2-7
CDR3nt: TGCGCCAGCAGCCAGGGTGGAACAGACTACGAGCAGTACTTC
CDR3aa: CASSQGGTDYEQYF

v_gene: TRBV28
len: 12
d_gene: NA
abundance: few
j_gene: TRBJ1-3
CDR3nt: TGTGCCAGCAGTTTAACCCACAGGGTCATATATTTT
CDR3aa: CASSLTHRVIYF

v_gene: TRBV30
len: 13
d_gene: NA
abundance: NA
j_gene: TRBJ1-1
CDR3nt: TGTGCCTGGAGTGTACAAGCGAACACTGAAGCTTTCTTT
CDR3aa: CAWSVQANTEAFF

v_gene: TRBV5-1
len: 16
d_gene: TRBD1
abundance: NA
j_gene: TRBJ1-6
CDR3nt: TGCGCCAGCAGCTTGGGGGGGACAGGGGAACGGTCACCCCTCCACTTT
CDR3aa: CASSLGGTGERSPLHF

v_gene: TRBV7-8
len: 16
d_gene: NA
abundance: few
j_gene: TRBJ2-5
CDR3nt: TGTGCCAGCAGCCCTCCGTACGGACCCGACCAAGAGACCCAGTACTTC
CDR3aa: CASSPPYGPDQETQYF

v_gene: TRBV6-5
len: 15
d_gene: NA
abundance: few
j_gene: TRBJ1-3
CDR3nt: TGTGCCAGCAGTTACTCGATACAGGGTGGGAACACCATATATTTT
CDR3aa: CASSYSIQGGNTIYF

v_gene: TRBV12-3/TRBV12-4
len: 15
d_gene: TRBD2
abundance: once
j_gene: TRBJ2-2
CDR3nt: TGTGCCAGCAGTTTTAGGCTAGCGGGCACCGGGGAGCTGTTTTTT
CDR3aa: CASSFRLAGTGELFF

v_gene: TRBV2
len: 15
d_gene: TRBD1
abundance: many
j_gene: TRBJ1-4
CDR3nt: TGTGCCAGCAGTAGTTGGACAGGGACCAATGAAAAACTGTTTTTT
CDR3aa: CASSSWTGTNEKLFF

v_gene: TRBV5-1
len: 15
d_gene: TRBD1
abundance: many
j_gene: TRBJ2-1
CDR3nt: TGCGCCAGCAGCTTGGCCGGGACAGGGGGGTCTGAGCAGTTCTTC
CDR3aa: CASSLAGTGGSEQFF

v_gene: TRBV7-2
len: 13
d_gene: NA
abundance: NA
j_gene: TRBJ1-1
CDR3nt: TGTGCCAGCAGCCGAAGCACGAACACTGAAGCTTTCTTT
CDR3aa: CASSRSTNTEAFF

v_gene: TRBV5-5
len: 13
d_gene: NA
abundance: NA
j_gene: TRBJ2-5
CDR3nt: TGTGCCAGCAGCCAACAGGACCAAGAGACCCAGTACTTC
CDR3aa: CASSQQDQETQYF

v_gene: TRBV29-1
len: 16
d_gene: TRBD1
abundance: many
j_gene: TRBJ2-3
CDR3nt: TGCAGCGTCGACTCCCCGACAGGGGGTTCCACAGATACGCAGTATTTT
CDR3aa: CSVDSPTGGSTDTQYF

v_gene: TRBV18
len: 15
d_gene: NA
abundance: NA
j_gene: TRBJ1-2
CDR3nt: TGTGCCAGCTCTCCGGACGAGGGAACGTACTATGGCTACACCTTC
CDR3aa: CASSPDEGTYYGYTF

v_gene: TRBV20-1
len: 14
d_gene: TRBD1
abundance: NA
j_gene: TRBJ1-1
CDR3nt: TGCAGTGCCGAAGGGACAGCGGGTTTCCCTGGAGCTTTCTTT
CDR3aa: CSAEGTAGFPGAFF

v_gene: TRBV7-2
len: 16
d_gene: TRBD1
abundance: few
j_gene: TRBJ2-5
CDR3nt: TGTGCCAGCAGCACCGCGCACGGGACAGGGGTAGAGACCCAGTACTTC
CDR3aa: CASSTAHGTGVETQYF

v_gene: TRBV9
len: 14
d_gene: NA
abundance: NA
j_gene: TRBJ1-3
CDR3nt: TGTGCCAGCGCTCCGGCGAGTTCTGGAAACACCATATATTTT
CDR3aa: CASAPASSGNTIYF

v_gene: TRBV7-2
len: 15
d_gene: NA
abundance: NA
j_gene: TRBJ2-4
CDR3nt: TGTGCCAGCAGCTTAAGTACCGGAAACAAAAACATTCAGTACTTC
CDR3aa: CASSLSTGNKNIQYF

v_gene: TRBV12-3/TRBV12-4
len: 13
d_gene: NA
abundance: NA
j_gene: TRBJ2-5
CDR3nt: TGTGCCAGCAGCCGCAGGGGTTTGGAGACCCAGTACTTC
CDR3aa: CASSRRGLETQYF

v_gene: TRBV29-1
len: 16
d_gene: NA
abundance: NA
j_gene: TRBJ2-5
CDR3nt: TGCAGCGTTGATCGTTACGGGGCAGGAGAACAAGAGACCCAGTACTTC
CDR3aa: CSVDRYGAGEQETQYF

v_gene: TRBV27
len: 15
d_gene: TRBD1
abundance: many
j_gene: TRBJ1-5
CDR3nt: TGTGCCAGCAGAGTGGGACAGATTAGCAATCAGCCCCAGCATTTT
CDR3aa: CASRVGQISNQPQHF

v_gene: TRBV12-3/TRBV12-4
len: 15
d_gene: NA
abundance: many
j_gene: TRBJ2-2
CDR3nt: TGTGCCAGCAGTTTAAAAGGAGCTAACACCGGGGAGCTGTTTTTT
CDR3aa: CASSLKGANTGELFF

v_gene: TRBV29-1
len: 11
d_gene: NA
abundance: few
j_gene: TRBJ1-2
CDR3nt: TGCAGCGTTGAAGAGGACAACGGCTACACCTTC
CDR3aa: CSVEEDNGYTF